Listed below are T cell receptor beta chains from one sample, sequenced in a study of shared clonotypes between healthy human individuals. This table comes from immunoSEQ multiplex PCR, and its TCRdb copy is limited to in-frame clones, with some not included. The table has millions of clones, 93% seen once. The sequenced material came from naive CD4+ T cells from PBMCs. The origin of the receptors is a man between 18 and 29 years old in good health. Some clones in this sample may be carry-over from other donors' samples. Both conserved end residues are part of each CDR3. Fields, in order: CDR3 length, J gene, clone size, D gene, V gene, CDR3 protein, CDR3 DNA. A D gene is named only where the DNA matches it firmly. Clone size is not always given. Where it is, it says once, few, many or a class for expanded clones.

15 TRBJ1-2 - TRBD1 TRBV7-3 CASSLTGTGFYGYTF TGTGCCAGCAGCTTAACCGGGACAGGTTTCTATGGCTACACCTTC
15 TRBJ1-4 - - TRBV6-1 CASSELWQGNEKLFF TGTGCCAGCAGTGAACTATGGCAGGGGAATGAAAAACTGTTTTTT
15 TRBJ2-2 - - TRBV5-4 CASSSRDKGPRELFF TGTGCCAGCAGCTCACGGGACAAGGGGCCTCGGGAGCTGTTTTTT
14 TRBJ2-5 - TRBD2 TRBV11-3 CASSFSGRVETQYF TGTGCCAGCAGCTTTAGCGGGAGGGTCGAGACCCAGTACTTC
14 TRBJ2-3 - - TRBV11-2 CASSLDRDGDTQYF TGTGCCAGCAGCTTAGACCGGGACGGGGATACGCAGTATTTT
15 TRBJ2-3 - - TRBV28 CASSSDTASTDTQYF TGTGCCAGCAGTTCGGACACTGCTAGCACAGATACGCAGTATTTT
12 TRBJ1-1 - - TRBV6-5 CASSYEGGGAFF TGTGCCAGCAGCTACGAGGGGGGAGGAGCTTTCTTT
16 TRBJ2-7 - TRBD2 TRBV11-2 CASSRAGGGPTYEQYF TGTGCCAGCAGCAGGGCGGGCGGGGGACCTACCTACGAGCAGTACTTC
12 TRBJ2-7 - - TRBV30 CAWSPGGYEQYF TGTGCCTGGAGCCCAGGGGGGTACGAGCAGTACTTC
13 TRBJ1-2 - - TRBV9 CASSVVGAPGYTF TGTGCCAGCAGCGTAGTTGGGGCGCCGGGCTACACCTTC
15 TRBJ2-3 - - TRBV5-1 CASSLDTGNTDTQYF TGCGCCAGCAGCTTGGATACAGGTAACACAGATACGCAGTATTTT
11 TRBJ2-1 once - TRBV14 CASSQDGSQFF TGTGCCAGCAGCCAAGACGGATCCCAGTTCTTC
12 TRBJ2-4 - TRBD1 TRBV7-7 CASSLDRDIQYF TGTGCCAGCAGCTTGGACAGGGACATTCAGTACTTC
13 TRBJ2-5 - - TRBV2 CASSERGQETQYF TGTGCCAGCAGTGAACGAGGGCAAGAGACCCAGTACTTC
13 TRBJ2-5 - - TRBV7-3 CASSPSVVETQYF TGTGCCAGCAGCCCCAGCGTGGTGGAGACCCAGTACTTC
15 TRBJ2-4 - - TRBV10-3 CAISESGGRKDIQYF TGTGCCATCAGTGAGTCTGGGGGGCGGAAGGACATTCAGTACTTC
15 TRBJ2-5 - TRBD2 TRBV15 CATSRSLAGGETQYF TGTGCCACCAGCAGGTCACTAGCGGGAGGTGAGACCCAGTACTTC
14 TRBJ2-7 - TRBD1 TRBV5-1 CASSSGTGEYEQYF TGCGCCAGCAGCTCCGGGACAGGGGAGTACGAGCAGTACTTC
15 TRBJ1-5 - TRBD1 TRBV28 CASSLRQGEIQPQHF TGTGCCAGCAGTTTGCGGCAGGGGGAGATTCAGCCCCAGCATTTT
16 TRBJ2-3 - TRBD2 TRBV5-4 CASRGWLAGGADTQYF TGTGCCAGCAGGGGGTGGCTAGCGGGAGGAGCAGATACGCAGTATTTT
17 TRBJ1-2 once TRBD1 TRBV28 CASSRKRTGALDYGYTF TGTGCCAGCAGTCGCAAAAGAACAGGGGCGTTGGACTATGGCTACACCTTC
15 TRBJ2-2 once - TRBV7-3 CASSPSTGHTGELFF TGTGCCAGCAGCCCATCTACAGGGCACACCGGGGAGCTGTTTTTT
15 TRBJ2-7 - - TRBV6-1 CASSEAGYSSYEQYF TGTGCCAGCAGTGAGGCGGGGTATAGCTCCTACGAGCAGTACTTC
14 TRBJ2-7 - TRBD2 TRBV27 CASSLLADPYEQYF TGTGCCAGCAGTTTACTAGCGGACCCCTACGAGCAGTACTTC
15 TRBJ2-7 - - TRBV6-7 CASSYGGITHYEQYF TGTGCCAGCAGTTACGGCGGCATTACTCACTACGAGCAGTACTTC
15 TRBJ2-7 - - TRBV4-3 CASSLGTASSYEQYF TGCGCCAGCAGCCTCGGGACCGCGAGCTCCTACGAGCAGTACTTC
19 TRBJ2-3 once TRBD2 TRBV11-3 CASSLGLAGASSFTDTQYF TGTGCCAGCAGCTTAGGACTAGCGGGAGCCTCGAGCTTCACAGATACGCAGTATTTT
12 TRBJ2-1 - - TRBV7-6 CASSATASEQFF TGTGCCAGCAGCGCCACCGCTAGCGAGCAGTTCTTC
16 TRBJ2-1 - - TRBV28 CASRGTGGGKYNEQFF TGTGCCAGCAGGGGGACGGGAGGGGGCAAATACAATGAGCAGTTCTTC
14 TRBJ1-1 - TRBD1 TRBV18 CASSARDRSTEAFF TGTGCCAGCTCAGCCCGGGACAGGTCCACTGAAGCTTTCTTT
17 TRBJ2-5 - TRBD2 TRBV5-1 CASAPEGVAGVGETQYF TGCGCCAGCGCCCCTGAGGGGGTAGCGGGAGTTGGAGAGACCCAGTACTTC
17 TRBJ1-4 - - TRBV19 CASSIRGPGATNEKLFF TGTGCCAGTAGTATCCGGGGACCTGGAGCAACTAATGAAAAACTGTTTTTT
15 TRBJ1-2 - - TRBV7-3 CASSPARGSNYGYTF TGTGCCAGCAGCCCAGCGCGAGGGTCCAACTATGGCTACACCTTC
12 TRBJ1-1 - - TRBV19 CASRLAPGGAFF TGTGCCAGTAGGCTCGCACCCGGTGGAGCTTTCTTT
16 TRBJ1-5 - - TRBV15 CATSRVPGESNQPQHF TGTGCCACCAGCAGAGTACCGGGAGAGAGCAATCAGCCCCAGCATTTT
14 TRBJ1-5 - - TRBV7-8 CASSTQGFNQPQHF TGTGCCAGCAGCACACAGGGATTCAATCAGCCCCAGCATTTT
14 TRBJ1-5 - - TRBV7-9 CASSSQGSNQPQHF TGTGCCAGCAGCTCTCAGGGAAGCAATCAGCCCCAGCATTTT
15 TRBJ2-7 - TRBD1 TRBV6-1 CASSEGTGPNYEQYF TGTGCCAGCAGTGAAGGGACAGGGCCAAACTACGAGCAGTACTTC
15 TRBJ2-2 - TRBD2 TRBV18 CASSPSGVNTGELFF TGTGCCAGCTCACCCAGCGGGGTGAACACCGGGGAGCTGTTTTTT
17 TRBJ2-7 - - TRBV5-6 CASSLGPRGTPSHEQYF TGTGCCAGCAGCTTGGGGCCCAGAGGGACCCCATCCCACGAGCAGTACTTC